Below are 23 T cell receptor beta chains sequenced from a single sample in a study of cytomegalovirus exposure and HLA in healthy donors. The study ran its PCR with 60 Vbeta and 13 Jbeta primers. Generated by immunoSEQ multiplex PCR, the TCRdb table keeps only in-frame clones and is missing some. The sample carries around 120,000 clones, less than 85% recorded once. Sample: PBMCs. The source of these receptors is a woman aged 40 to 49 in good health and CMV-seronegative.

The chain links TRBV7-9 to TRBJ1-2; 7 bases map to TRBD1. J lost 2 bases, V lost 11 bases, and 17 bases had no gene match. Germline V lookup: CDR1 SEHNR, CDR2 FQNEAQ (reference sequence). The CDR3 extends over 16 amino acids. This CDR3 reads CACFRWEAGGNYGYTF. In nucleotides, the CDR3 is TGTGCCTGCTTCCGTTGGGAGGCAGGGGGGAACTATGGCTACACCTTC.

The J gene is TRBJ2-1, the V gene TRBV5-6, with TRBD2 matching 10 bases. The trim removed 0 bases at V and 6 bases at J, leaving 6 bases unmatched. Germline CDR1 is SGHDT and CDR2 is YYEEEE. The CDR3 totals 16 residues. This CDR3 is CASSLVSLAGVNEQFF. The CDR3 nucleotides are TGTGCCAGCAGCTTGGTTTCTCTAGCGGGAGTCAATGAGCAGTTCTTC.

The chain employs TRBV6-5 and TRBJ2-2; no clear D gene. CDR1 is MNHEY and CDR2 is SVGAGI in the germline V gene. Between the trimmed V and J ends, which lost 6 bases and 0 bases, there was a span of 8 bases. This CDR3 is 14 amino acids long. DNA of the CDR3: TGTGCCAGCAGACGGGTCCCGAACACCGGGGAGCTGTTTTTT. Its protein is CASRRVPNTGELFF.

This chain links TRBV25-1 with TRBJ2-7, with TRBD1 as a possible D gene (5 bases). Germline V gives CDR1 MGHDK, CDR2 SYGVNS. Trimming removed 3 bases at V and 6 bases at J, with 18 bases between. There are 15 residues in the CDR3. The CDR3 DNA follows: TGTGCCAGCAGTGACTGGGGCCGGTCCTTCGGCGAGCAGTACTTC. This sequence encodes CASSDWGRSFGEQYF.

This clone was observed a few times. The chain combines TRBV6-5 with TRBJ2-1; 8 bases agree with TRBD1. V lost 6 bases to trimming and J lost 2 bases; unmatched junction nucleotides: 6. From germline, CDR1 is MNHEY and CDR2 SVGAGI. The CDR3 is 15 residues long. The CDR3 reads CASSPDRDPYNEQFF. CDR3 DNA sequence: TGTGCCAGCAGCCCGGACAGGGACCCCTACAATGAGCAGTTCTTC.

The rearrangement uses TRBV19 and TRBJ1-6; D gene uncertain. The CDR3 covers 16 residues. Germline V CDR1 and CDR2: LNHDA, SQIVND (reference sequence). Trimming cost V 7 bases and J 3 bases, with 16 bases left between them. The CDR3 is CASTSDSDNYNSPLHF. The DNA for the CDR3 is TGTGCCAGTACCAGCGACTCGGATAACTATAATTCACCCCTCCACTTT. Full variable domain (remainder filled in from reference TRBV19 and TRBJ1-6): DGGITQSPKYLFRKEGQNVTLSCEQNLNHDAMYWYRQDPGQGLRLIYYSQIVNDFQKGDIAEGYSVSREKKESFPLTVTSAQKNPTAFYLCASTSDSDNYNSPLHFGNGTRLTVT.

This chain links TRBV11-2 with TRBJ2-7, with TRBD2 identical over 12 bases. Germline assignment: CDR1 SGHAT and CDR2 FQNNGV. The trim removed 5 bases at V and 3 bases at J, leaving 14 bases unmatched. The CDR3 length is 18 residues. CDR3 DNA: TGTGCCAGCAGCGGAATCTCGCGACTAGCGGGAGTAAACTACGAGCAGTACTTC. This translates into CASSGISRLAGVNYEQYF.

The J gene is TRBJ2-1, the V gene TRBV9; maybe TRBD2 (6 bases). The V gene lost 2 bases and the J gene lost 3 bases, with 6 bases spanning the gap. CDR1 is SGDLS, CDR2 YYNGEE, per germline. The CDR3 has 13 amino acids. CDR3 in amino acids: CASSVSGYNEQFF. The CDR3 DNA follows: TGTGCCAGCAGCGTTAGCGGCTACAATGAGCAGTTCTTC. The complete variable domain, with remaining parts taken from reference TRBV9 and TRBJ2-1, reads DSGVTQTPKHLITATGQRVTLRCSPRSGDLSVYWYQQSLDQGLQFLIQYYNGEERAKGNILERFSAQQFPDLHSELNLSSLELGDSALYFCASSVSGYNEQFFGPGTRLTVL.

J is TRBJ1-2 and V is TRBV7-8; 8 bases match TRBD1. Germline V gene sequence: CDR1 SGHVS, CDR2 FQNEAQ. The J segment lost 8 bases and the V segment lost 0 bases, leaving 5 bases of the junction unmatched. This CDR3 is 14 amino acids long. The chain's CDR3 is CASSLADRASGYTF. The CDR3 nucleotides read TGTGCCAGCAGCTTAGCGGACAGGGCTTCCGGCTACACCTTC.

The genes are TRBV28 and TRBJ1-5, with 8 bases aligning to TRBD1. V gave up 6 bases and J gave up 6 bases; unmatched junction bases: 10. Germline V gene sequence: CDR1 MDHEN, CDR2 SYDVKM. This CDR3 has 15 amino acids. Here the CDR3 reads CASSLWTGNRQPQHF. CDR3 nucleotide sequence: TGTGCCAGCAGCCTATGGACAGGGAATCGTCAGCCCCAGCATTTT. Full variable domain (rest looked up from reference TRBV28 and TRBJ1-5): DVKVTQSSRYLVKRTGEKVFLECVQDMDHENMFWYRQDPGLGLRLIYFSYDVKMKEKGDIPEGYSVSREKKERFSLILESASTNQTSMYLCASSLWTGNRQPQHFGDGTRLSIL.

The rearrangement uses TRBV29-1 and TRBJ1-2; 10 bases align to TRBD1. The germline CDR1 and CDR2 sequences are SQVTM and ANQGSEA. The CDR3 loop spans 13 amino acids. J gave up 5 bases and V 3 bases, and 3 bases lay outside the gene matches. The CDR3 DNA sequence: TGCAGCGTTGACGACAGGGGGCATTATGGCTACACCTTC. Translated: CSVDDRGHYGYTF.

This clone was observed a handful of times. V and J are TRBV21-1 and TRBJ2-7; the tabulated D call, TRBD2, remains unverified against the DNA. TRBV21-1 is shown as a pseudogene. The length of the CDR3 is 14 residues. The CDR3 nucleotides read TGTGCCAGCAGTCGAGCGGGAAAGGCTTACGAGCAGTACTTC. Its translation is CASSRAGKAYEQYF.

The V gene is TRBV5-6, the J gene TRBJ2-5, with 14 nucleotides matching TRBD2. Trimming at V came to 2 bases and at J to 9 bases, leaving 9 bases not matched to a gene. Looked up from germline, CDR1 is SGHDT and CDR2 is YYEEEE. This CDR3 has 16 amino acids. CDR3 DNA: TGTGCCAGCAGCTTCCTGACTAGCGGGAGGGTGGAGGCCCAGTACTTC. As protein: CASSFLTSGRVEAQYF.

CDR3: CASSLVPLGGGRGNEQFF. The DNA of the CDR3 is TGTGCCAGCAGCTTGGTCCCTCTGGGCGGGGGGAGGGGAAATGAGCAGTTCTTC. The chain employs TRBV7-2 and TRBJ2-1, with TRBD2 matching 8 bases. The length of the CDR3 is 18 residues. Germline V CDR1 and CDR2: SGHTA, FQGNSA. V was pared by 3 bases and J by 7 bases, with 17 bases of the junction left unmatched.

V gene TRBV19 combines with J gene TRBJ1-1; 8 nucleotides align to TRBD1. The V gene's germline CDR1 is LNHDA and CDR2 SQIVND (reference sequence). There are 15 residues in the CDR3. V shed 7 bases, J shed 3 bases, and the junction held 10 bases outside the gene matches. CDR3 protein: CASNSWTGKYTEAFF. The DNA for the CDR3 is TGTGCCAGTAATTCCTGGACAGGGAAATACACTGAAGCTTTCTTT.

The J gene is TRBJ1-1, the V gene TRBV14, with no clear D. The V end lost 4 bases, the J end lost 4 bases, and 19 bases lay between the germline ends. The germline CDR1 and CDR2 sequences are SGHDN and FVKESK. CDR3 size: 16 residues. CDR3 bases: TGTGCCAGCAGCCGAGAGTTTGGGAGCCAGGCCACTGAAGCTTTCTTT. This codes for CASSREFGSQATEAFF.

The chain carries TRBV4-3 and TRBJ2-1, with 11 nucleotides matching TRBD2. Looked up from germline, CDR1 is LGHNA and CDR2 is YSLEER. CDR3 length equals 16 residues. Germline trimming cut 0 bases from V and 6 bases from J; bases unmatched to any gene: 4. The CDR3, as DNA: TGCGCCAGCAGCCAAGATGGTAGCGGGAGGGCCAATGAGCAGTTCTTC. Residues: CASSQDGSGRANEQFF.

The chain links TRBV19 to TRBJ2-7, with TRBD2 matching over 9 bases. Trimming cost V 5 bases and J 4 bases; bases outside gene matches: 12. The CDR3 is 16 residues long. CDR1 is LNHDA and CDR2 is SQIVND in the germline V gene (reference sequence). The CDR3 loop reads CASSPHGGRASYEQYF. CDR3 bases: TGTGCCAGTAGTCCCCACGGCGGGAGGGCCTCATACGAGCAGTACTTC. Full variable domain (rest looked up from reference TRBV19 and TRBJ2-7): DGGITQSPKYLFRKEGQNVTLSCEQNLNHDAMYWYRQDPGQGLRLIYYSQIVNDFQKGDIAEGYSVSREKKESFPLTVTSAQKNPTAFYLCASSPHGGRASYEQYFGPGTRLTVT.

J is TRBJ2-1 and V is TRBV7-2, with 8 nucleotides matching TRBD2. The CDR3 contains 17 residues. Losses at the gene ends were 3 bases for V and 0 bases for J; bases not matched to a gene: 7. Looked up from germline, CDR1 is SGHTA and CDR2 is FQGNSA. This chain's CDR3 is CASSFPRGGSSYNEQFF. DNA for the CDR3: TGTGCCAGCAGCTTCCCACGCGGGGGGAGCTCCTACAATGAGCAGTTCTTC.

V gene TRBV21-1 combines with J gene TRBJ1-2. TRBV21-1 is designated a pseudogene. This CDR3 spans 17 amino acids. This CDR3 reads CASSRREQTQANYGYTF. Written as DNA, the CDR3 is TGTGCCAGCAGCAGGAGGGAGCAGACTCAAGCTAACTATGGCTACACCTTC.

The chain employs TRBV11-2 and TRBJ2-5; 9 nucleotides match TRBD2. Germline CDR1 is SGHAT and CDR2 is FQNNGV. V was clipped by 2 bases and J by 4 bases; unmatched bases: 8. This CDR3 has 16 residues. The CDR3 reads CASSLNRLAGTETQYF. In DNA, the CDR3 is TGTGCCAGCAGCTTAAATAGGCTAGCGGGAACAGAGACCCAGTACTTC.

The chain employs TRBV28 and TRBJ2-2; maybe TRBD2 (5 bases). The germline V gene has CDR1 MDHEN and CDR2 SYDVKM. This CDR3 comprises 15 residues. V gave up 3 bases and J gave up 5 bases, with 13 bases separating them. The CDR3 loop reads CASSLGEAHTGELFF. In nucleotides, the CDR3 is TGTGCCAGCAGTTTGGGAGAGGCGCATACCGGGGAGCTGTTTTTT.

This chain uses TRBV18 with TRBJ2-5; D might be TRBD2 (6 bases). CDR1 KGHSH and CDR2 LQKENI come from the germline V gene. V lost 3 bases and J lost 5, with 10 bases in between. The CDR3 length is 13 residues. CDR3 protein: CASSPGEEETQYF. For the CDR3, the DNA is TGTGCCAGCTCACCGGGGGAGGAGGAGACCCAGTACTTC.